This entry lists 23 T cell receptor beta chains sequenced from one sample in a study of T cell changes during pregnancy in multiple sclerosis. Sequencing was performed with immunoSEQ multiplex PCR; in TCRdb, only in-frame clones are kept and a portion is missing. The data show some 60,000 clones, 80% to 95% seen once. The sample here was peripheral blood, taken in the first trimester of pregnancy. The receptors originated from a female donor with multiple sclerosis, enrolled in a pregnancy study.

The rearrangement uses TRBV7-6 and TRBJ2-1, with 8 bases fitting TRBD2. V lost 1 base, J lost 9 bases, and 11 bases stayed unmatched. Germline lookup yields CDR1 SGHVS and CDR2 FNYEAQ. The CDR3 is made up of 16 amino acids. The DNA of the CDR3 is TGTGCCAGCAGCTTAGGTTCCGGGGGGGCTAAAAGTGAGCAGTTCTTC. This translates into CASSLGSGGAKSEQFF.

Concerning this clone: The junction differs from germline at one of its ends, possibly a read error. The rearrangement joins TRBV7-7 to TRBJ2-5; 7 bases agree with TRBD2. Germline CDR1 SSHAT, CDR2 FNYEAQ (reference sequence). The CDR3 is 14 amino acids. The CDR3 nucleotides are TGTGCTAGCAGCTTTGGGGGGGACCAAGAGACCCAGTACTTC. Protein: CASSFGGDQETQYF.

Here the CDR3 DNA reads TGTGCCAGCAGCTTGGGGGGGTGGACAGATACGCAGTATTTT. Encoded protein: CASSLGGWTDTQYF. This chain joins TRBV7-2 and TRBJ2-3, with 7 bases identical to TRBD2. Losses at the gene ends were 3 bases for V and 3 bases for J; bases not matched to a gene: 3. CDR3 size: 14 residues. Germline V lookup: CDR1 SGHTA, CDR2 FQGNSA. The entire variable domain, with the rest obtained from reference TRBV7-2 and TRBJ2-3, is as follows: GAGVSQSPSNKVTEKGKDVELRCDPISGHTALYWYRQSLGQGLEFLIYFQGNSAPDKSGLPSDRFSAERTGGSVSTLTIQRTQQEDSAVYLCASSLGGWTDTQYFGPGTRLTVL.

CDR3: CASSPGTNYYNEQFF. CDR3 in DNA: TGTGCCAGCAGCCCCGGGACTAACTACTACAATGAGCAGTTCTTC. The J gene is TRBJ2-1, the V gene TRBV27; 7 bases fit TRBD2. V was pared by 6 bases and J by 3 bases, with 8 bases of the junction left unmatched. The CDR3 has 15 amino acids. Germline lookup yields CDR1 MNHEY and CDR2 SMNVEV (reference sequence).

This rearrangement joins TRBV18 to TRBJ1-2; the D is unclear. CDR3 length equals 13 residues. Deletions cut 3 bases from V and 7 bases from J, with 12 bases between. Germline V gene sequence: CDR1 KGHSH, CDR2 LQKENI. The CDR3 sequence: CASSPEWIVGYTF. The CDR3, as DNA: TGTGCCAGCTCACCGGAGTGGATCGTTGGCTACACCTTC.

The chain combines TRBV7-6 with TRBJ1-3, with 7 bases fitting TRBD1. The germline gives CDR1 SGHVS, CDR2 FNYEAQ. V shed 4 bases and J 3 bases; nucleotides not matched to a gene: 3. The CDR3 contains 14 residues. CDR3 bases: TGTGCCAGCAGCTCGTGGACAGGTGGAAACACCATATATTTT. As protein: CASSSWTGGNTIYF.

This clone occurred once. The CDR3 nucleotides are TGCGCCAGCAGCGGATCCGGGACTTCCAGCTCCTACAATGAGCAGTTCTTC. It is translated as CASSGSGTSSSYNEQFF. The V and J genes are TRBV5-1 and TRBJ2-1, with D possibly matching TRBD2 (6 bases). V was cut by 4 bases and J by 0 bases, with 17 bases left in between. Germline V gene sequence: CDR1 SGHRS, CDR2 YFSETQ. The CDR3 covers 17 residues. Variable domain in full (rest from reference TRBV5-1 and TRBJ2-1): KAGVTQTPRYLIKTRGQQVTLSCSPISGHRSVSWYQQTPGQGLQFLFEYFSETQRNKGNFPGRFSGRQFSNSRSEMNVSTLELGDSALYLCASSGSGTSSSYNEQFFGPGTRLTVL.

V is TRBV4-1 and J is TRBJ2-7; D is possibly TRBD1 (5 bases). This CDR3 comprises 15 residues. Germline loops: CDR1 MGHRA, CDR2 YSYEKL. The ends were cut back, 0 bases at V and 4 bases at J, with 13 bases in the middle. The CDR3 loop is CASSQDNRQRYEQYF. DNA of the CDR3: TGCGCCAGCAGCCAAGATAACAGGCAAAGGTACGAGCAGTACTTC.

The chain recombines TRBV9 with TRBJ2-7; D possibly corresponds to TRBD1 (6 bases). Trimming stripped 0 bases from V and 4 bases from J, with 14 bases between. This CDR3 has 15 residues. Germline assignment: CDR1 SGDLS and CDR2 YYNGEE. The chain's CDR3 is CASSVEPATGYEQYF. The CDR3 region has the DNA TGTGCCAGCAGCGTAGAGCCGGCCACAGGGTACGAGCAGTACTTC.

V is TRBV9 and J is TRBJ1-1; no clear D. The CDR3 covers 13 residues. V was cut by 4 bases and J by 5 bases, with 12 bases left in between. CDR1 is SGDLS, CDR2 YYNGEE, per germline. DNA for the CDR3: TGTGCCAGCAGCTCTAACCCGGGTACTGAAGCTTTCTTT. It encodes CASSSNPGTEAFF.

The chain carries TRBV19 and TRBJ2-6, with a weak D call TRBD2 (5 bases). Deletions cut 4 bases from V and 1 base from J, with 17 bases between. This CDR3 spans 18 amino acids. Looked up from germline, CDR1 is LNHDA and CDR2 is SQIVND (reference sequence). This CDR3 reads CASSSPGSIISGANVLTF. CDR3 bases: TGTGCCAGTAGTAGTCCGGGATCTATTATTTCTGGGGCCAACGTCCTGACTTTC.

The V call is TRBV7-3, the J call TRBJ2-5; 9 bases are a match to TRBD1. The CDR3 totals 16 residues. Per the germline V gene, CDR1 is SGHTA and CDR2 is FQGTGA. V gave up 5 bases and J gave up 5 bases; unmatched junction bases: 12. The CDR3, as DNA: TGTGCCAGCAGCCCCAACAGGGCACAGGGGGCTGAGACCCAGTACTTC. It specifies CASSPNRAQGAETQYF.

The chain joins TRBV30 to TRBJ1-6; D remains ambiguous. Looked up from germline, CDR1 is GTSNPN and CDR2 is SVGIG (reference sequence). Between the trimmed V and J ends, which lost 2 bases and 9 bases, there was a span of 11 bases. The CDR3 covers 13 residues. The CDR3 loop is CAWSLGSGSPLHF. DNA of the CDR3: TGTGCCTGGAGTTTGGGCAGTGGTTCACCCCTCCACTTT. The entire variable domain, with the rest obtained from reference TRBV30 and TRBJ1-6, is as follows: SQTIHQWPATLVQPVGSPLSLECTVEGTSNPNLYWYRQAAGRGLQLLFYSVGIGQISSEVPQNLSASRPQDRQFILSSKKLLLSDSGFYLCAWSLGSGSPLHFGNGTRLTVT.

This chain links TRBV5-6 with TRBJ2-7; 7 nucleotides align to TRBD2. J was trimmed by 6 bases and V by 2 bases; bases with no gene match: 5. The CDR3 totals 13 residues. The germline CDR1 and CDR2 sequences are SGHDT and YYEEEE. CDR3 protein: CASSLGLAAEQYF. The CDR3 coding sequence is TGTGCCAGCAGCTTAGGTCTAGCGGCCGAGCAGTACTTC.

The chain carries TRBV27 and TRBJ2-7; D possibly corresponds to TRBD2 (7 bases). Germline assignment: CDR1 MNHEY and CDR2 SMNVEV (reference sequence). V lost 6 bases and J lost 0, with 15 bases in between. This CDR3 is 15 amino acids long. This CDR3 is CASRSGGGVSYEQYF. The CDR3 region has the DNA TGTGCCAGCAGGTCCGGAGGGGGGGTCTCCTACGAGCAGTACTTC.

The sample holds a few counts of this clone. The chain carries TRBV9 and TRBJ1-1; perhaps TRBD1 as D (5 bases). Trimming removed 1 base at V and 5 bases at J, with 24 bases between. This CDR3 is 18 amino acids long. In germline, CDR1 is SGDLS, CDR2 YYNGEE. The CDR3 sequence is CASSVWGSGTPRATEAFF. For the CDR3, the DNA is TGTGCCAGCAGCGTATGGGGCAGTGGTACACCGCGCGCAACTGAAGCTTTCTTT.

The V gene is TRBV6-5, the J gene TRBJ1-5, with TRBD1 matching 8 bases. The CDR3 sequence is 12 residues long. V was pared by 10 bases and J by 4 bases, with 3 bases of the junction left unmatched. Germline V gene data show CDR1 as MNHEY and CDR2 as SVGAGI. DNA of the CDR3: TGTGCCACCAGACAGGGGAATCAGCCCCAGCATTTT. Translation gives CATRQGNQPQHF.

V usage is TRBV6-6 and J usage is TRBJ2-7; 14 bases match TRBD2. Trimming took 6 bases from V and 4 from J; bases not matched to a gene: 5. Per the germline V gene, CDR1 is MNHNY and CDR2 is SVGAGI (reference sequence). The CDR3 contains 15 residues. CDR3: CASSLTSGGAYEQYF. The CDR3 DNA reads as TGTGCCAGCAGCCTGACTAGCGGGGGGGCTTACGAGCAGTACTTC.

The chain uses TRBV6-5 and TRBJ2-3, with D possibly TRBD2 on 5 matching bases. The CDR3 consists of 14 residues. Trimming took 9 bases from V and 3 from J, leaving 16 bases between them. The germline gives CDR1 MNHEY, CDR2 SVGAGI. The CDR3 loop is CARTRARVTDTQYF. The CDR3 DNA follows: TGTGCCAGGACGCGGGCCCGAGTTACAGATACGCAGTATTTT.

The chain couples TRBV5-6 to TRBJ2-3; TRBD2 matches 10 bases. CDR1 is SGHDT and CDR2 is YYEEEE in the germline V gene. CDR3 size: 14 residues. The V gene end was trimmed by 2 bases and the J gene end by 7 bases; junction bases not matched to a gene: 4. CDR3 sequence reads: CASSLSGGAYTQYF. In nucleotides, the CDR3 is TGTGCCAGCAGCTTAAGCGGGGGGGCCTATACGCAGTATTTT.

V and J are TRBV5-4 and TRBJ2-7; the match to TRBD2 covers 12 bases. The CDR3 is made up of 16 amino acids. Germline CDR1 is SGHNT and CDR2 is YYREEE (reference sequence). With V trimmed by 4 bases and J by 0 bases, 5 bases remained unmatched. The CDR3 loop is CASSLGTSGLSYEQYF. Written as DNA, the CDR3 is TGTGCCAGCAGCCTCGGGACTAGCGGGCTCTCCTACGAGCAGTACTTC.

The chain joins TRBV30 to TRBJ1-5, with 7 bases lining up with TRBD1. The V and J ends lost 2 bases and 7 bases, in that order; junction bases with no gene match: 5. Germline V gene lookup returns CDR1 GTSNPN and CDR2 SVGIG (reference sequence). The length of the CDR3 is 13 residues. The CDR3 is CAWSLTGAQPQHF. In nucleotides, the CDR3 is TGTGCCTGGAGTTTAACAGGGGCCCAGCCCCAGCATTTT. The full variable domain, completed using reference TRBV30 and TRBJ1-5, is SQTIHQWPATLVQPVGSPLSLECTVEGTSNPNLYWYRQAAGRGLQLLFYSVGIGQISSEVPQNLSASRPQDRQFILSSKKLLLSDSGFYLCAWSLTGAQPQHFGDGTRLSIL.

The gene calls are TRBV10-3 and TRBJ1-5; D gene uncertain. This CDR3 contains 14 residues. Trimming pared 3 bases from V and 5 bases from J, leaving 11 bases between. Germline V gene data show CDR1 as ENHRY and CDR2 as SYGVKD. The CDR3 here is CAISEIVIDQPQHF. In nucleotides, the CDR3 is TGTGCCATCAGTGAAATAGTGATTGATCAGCCCCAGCATTTT.